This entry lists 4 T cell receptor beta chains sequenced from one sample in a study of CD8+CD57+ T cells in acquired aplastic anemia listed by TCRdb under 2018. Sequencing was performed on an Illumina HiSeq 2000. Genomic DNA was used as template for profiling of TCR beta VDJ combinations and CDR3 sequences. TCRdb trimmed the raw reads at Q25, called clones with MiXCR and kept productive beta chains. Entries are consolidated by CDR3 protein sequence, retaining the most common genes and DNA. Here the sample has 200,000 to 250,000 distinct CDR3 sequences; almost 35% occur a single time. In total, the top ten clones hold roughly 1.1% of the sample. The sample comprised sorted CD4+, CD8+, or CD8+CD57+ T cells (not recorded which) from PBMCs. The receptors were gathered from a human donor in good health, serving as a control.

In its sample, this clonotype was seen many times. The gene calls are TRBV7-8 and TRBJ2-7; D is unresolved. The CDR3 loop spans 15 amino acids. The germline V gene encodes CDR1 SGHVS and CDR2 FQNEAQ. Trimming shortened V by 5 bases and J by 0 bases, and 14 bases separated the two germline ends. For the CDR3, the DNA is TGTGCCAGCAGCCTAGAGACTGGAGACTCCTACGAGCAGTACTTC. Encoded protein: CASSLETGDSYEQYF.

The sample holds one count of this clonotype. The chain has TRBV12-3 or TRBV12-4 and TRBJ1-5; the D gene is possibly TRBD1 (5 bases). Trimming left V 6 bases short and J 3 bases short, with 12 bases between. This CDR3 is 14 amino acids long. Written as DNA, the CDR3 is TGTGCCAGCAGCCCTGACAGTACCAATCAGCCCCAGCATTTT. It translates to CASSPDSTNQPQHF.

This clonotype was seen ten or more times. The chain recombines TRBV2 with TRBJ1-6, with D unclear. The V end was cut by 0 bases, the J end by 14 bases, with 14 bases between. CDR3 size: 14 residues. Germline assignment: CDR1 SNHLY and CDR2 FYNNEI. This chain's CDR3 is CASSEALGPRTLHF. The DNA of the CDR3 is TGTGCCAGCAGTGAAGCGCTTGGACCCAGGACCCTCCACTTT.

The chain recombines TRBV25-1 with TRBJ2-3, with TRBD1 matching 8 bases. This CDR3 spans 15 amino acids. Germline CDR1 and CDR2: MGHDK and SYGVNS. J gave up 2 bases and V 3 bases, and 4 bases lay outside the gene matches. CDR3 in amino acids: CASSDRGQVTDTQYF. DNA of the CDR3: TGTGCCAGCAGTGACAGGGGACAGGTCACAGATACGCAGTATTTT.